The rows below give T cell receptor beta chains drawn from one sample of a study of blood T cells in healthy people across ages. TCRdb reanalysed the 5' RACE reads using MiXCR and keeps one entry per CDR3 protein. The sample records some 1.5 million distinct CDR3 sequences, 25% to 30% being singletons. Material: blood. These receptors were taken from a woman younger than 45 in good health. The CDR3 runs from the conserved cysteine through the conserved F or W. D genes are given only for firm matches. Clone size is given for some rows only: seen once, a few or many times, or a class if the clone is expanded.

j_gene: TRBJ2-3; v_gene: TRBV6-1; len: 14; abundance: .; d_gene: TRBD2; CDR3nt: TGTGCCAGCAGGCTCGGACTAGCAGCTTATACGCAGTATTTT; CDR3aa: CASRLGLAAYTQYF
j_gene: TRBJ2-1; v_gene: TRBV6-5; len: 15; abundance: .; d_gene: TRBD2; CDR3nt: TGTGCCAGCAGCCAAACTTTGGCGGGGGGGGATGAGCAGTTCTTC; CDR3aa: CASSQTLAGGDEQFF
j_gene: TRBJ2-7; v_gene: TRBV12-3/TRBV12-4; len: 18; abundance: few; d_gene: TRBD2; CDR3nt: TGTGCCAGCAGTTTCTCCTTAGGACCCCTAGCGGGAGTGTACGAGCAGTACTTC; CDR3aa: CASSFSLGPLAGVYEQYF
j_gene: TRBJ2-3; v_gene: TRBV28; len: 18; abundance: once; d_gene: TRBD2; CDR3nt: TGTGCCAGCAGTTTAGCCTCACTAGCGGGGGACCGCACAGATACGCAGTATTTT; CDR3aa: CASSLASLAGDRTDTQYF
j_gene: TRBJ2-1; v_gene: TRBV6-2/TRBV6-3; len: 12; abundance: many; d_gene: .; CDR3nt: TGTGCCAGCAGGACATCCTACAATGAGCAGTTCTTC; CDR3aa: CASRTSYNEQFF
j_gene: TRBJ1-4; v_gene: TRBV5-1; len: 16; abundance: .; d_gene: .; CDR3nt: TGCGCCAGCAGCCCGGGGGTCGGGTCCAGCTATGAAAAACTGTTTTTT; CDR3aa: CASSPGVGSSYEKLFF
j_gene: TRBJ1-2; v_gene: TRBV6-5; len: 20; abundance: .; d_gene: TRBD1; CDR3nt: TGTGCCAGCAGTTACTCCATGGGACAGAGAATCAAAAGACTCAACTATGGCTACACCTTC; CDR3aa: CASSYSMGQRIKRLNYGYTF
j_gene: TRBJ1-2; v_gene: TRBV12-3/TRBV12-4; len: 13; abundance: few; d_gene: .; CDR3nt: TGTGCCAGCAGGCCCACAGGGCCCTATGGCTACACCTTC; CDR3aa: CASRPTGPYGYTF
j_gene: TRBJ1-2; v_gene: TRBV5-1; len: 13; abundance: few; d_gene: .; CDR3nt: TGCGCCACCACGTCCGACAGTAACTATGGCTACACCTTC; CDR3aa: CATTSDSNYGYTF
j_gene: TRBJ1-2; v_gene: TRBV29-1; len: 10; abundance: .; d_gene: .; CDR3nt: TGCAGCGTACACCAGTATGGCTACATCTTC; CDR3aa: CSVHQYGYIF
j_gene: TRBJ1-2; v_gene: TRBV29-1; len: 13; abundance: many; d_gene: .; CDR3nt: TGCAGCGTTGAAGGTCCCAGGGAGGATGGCTACACCTTC; CDR3aa: CSVEGPREDGYTF
j_gene: TRBJ1-1; v_gene: TRBV5-1; len: 14; abundance: .; d_gene: TRBD1; CDR3nt: TGCGCCAGCAGCTGTTCAGGGGGAAGAGGTGAAGCTTTCTTT; CDR3aa: CASSCSGGRGEAFF
j_gene: TRBJ1-2; v_gene: TRBV24-1; len: 12; abundance: few; d_gene: .; CDR3nt: TGTGCCACCAGTGACCCCGGACAGCACTACACCTTC; CDR3aa: CATSDPGQHYTF
j_gene: TRBJ2-2; v_gene: TRBV15; len: 16; abundance: .; d_gene: .; CDR3nt: TGTGCCACCAGCAGAGAGAGTGACACGGACACCGGGGAGCTGTTTTTT; CDR3aa: CATSRESDTDTGELFF
j_gene: TRBJ2-1; v_gene: TRBV21-1; len: 16; abundance: .; d_gene: .; CDR3nt: TGTGCCAGCAGCAAATGGACTAGCGGGAGAGGCGATGAGCAGTTCTTC; CDR3aa: CASSKWTSGRGDEQFF
j_gene: TRBJ2-5; v_gene: TRBV21-1; len: 16; abundance: once; d_gene: .; CDR3nt: TGTGCCGGCAGCAACCGACAGGGGAGAGTATGGGAGACCCAGTACTTC; CDR3aa: CAGSNRQGRVWETQYF
j_gene: TRBJ2-6; v_gene: TRBV7-2; len: 16; abundance: .; d_gene: .; CDR3nt: TGTGCCAGCAGCTTCCTCCCGGGCTCTGGGGCCAACGTCCTGACTTTC; CDR3aa: CASSFLPGSGANVLTF
j_gene: TRBJ2-1; v_gene: TRBV11-2; len: 16; abundance: .; d_gene: TRBD2; CDR3nt: TGTGTCAGCAGCTCGTTTTCAACGCGGGAGAGGTTCGAGCAGTTCTTC; CDR3aa: CVSSSFSTRERFEQFF
j_gene: TRBJ2-2; v_gene: TRBV19; len: 14; abundance: .; d_gene: TRBD2; CDR3nt: TGTGCCGGCAACGGGGGGGGGCCCACCGGGGAGCGGTTTTTT; CDR3aa: CAGNGGGPTGERFF
j_gene: TRBJ2-7; v_gene: TRBV5-1; len: 14; abundance: .; d_gene: .; CDR3nt: TGCGCCAGCAGCTCCGGGGCGGACGCCTACGAGCAGTACTTC; CDR3aa: CASSSGADAYEQYF
j_gene: TRBJ2-1; v_gene: TRBV6-2/TRBV6-3; len: 15; abundance: few; d_gene: TRBD2; CDR3nt: TGTGCCAGCAGTTACTTTACTAGCGGGAATAATGAGCAGTTCTTC; CDR3aa: CASSYFTSGNNEQFF
j_gene: TRBJ1-4; v_gene: TRBV20-1; len: 13; abundance: .; d_gene: .; CDR3nt: TGCAGTGCTAGGGGGGCAGGTCGAGAAAAACTGTTTTTT; CDR3aa: CSARGAGREKLFF
j_gene: TRBJ1-5; v_gene: TRBV20-1; len: 14; abundance: few; d_gene: .; CDR3nt: TGCAGTGCGAGACCCGTAAATAGCAATCAGCCCCAGCATTTT; CDR3aa: CSARPVNSNQPQHF
j_gene: TRBJ2-7; v_gene: TRBV19; len: 14; abundance: .; d_gene: .; CDR3nt: TGTGCCAGTACTCGGGCCTCCGATCCGAGGGAGCAGTACTTC; CDR3aa: CASTRASDPREQYF
j_gene: TRBJ2-7; v_gene: TRBV6-2/TRBV6-3; len: 14; abundance: .; d_gene: .; CDR3nt: TGTGCCAGCAGTTATACGGACTACTCCTACGAGCAGTACTTC; CDR3aa: CASSYTDYSYEQYF
j_gene: TRBJ2-7; v_gene: TRBV9; len: 14; abundance: .; d_gene: .; CDR3nt: TGTGCCAGCAGCCCCGCGGGGACACCCAACGAGCAGTACTTC; CDR3aa: CASSPAGTPNEQYF
j_gene: TRBJ1-2; v_gene: TRBV30; len: 17; abundance: .; d_gene: .; CDR3nt: TGTGCCTGGAGTTCCGGGGTCCTAGATGTAGCTAACTATGGCTACACCTTC; CDR3aa: CAWSSGVLDVANYGYTF
j_gene: TRBJ2-1; v_gene: TRBV7-2; len: 16; abundance: few; d_gene: TRBD2; CDR3nt: TGTGCCAGCAGCATGGCCGGGACTAGCGGGAGAAATGAGCAGTTCTTC; CDR3aa: CASSMAGTSGRNEQFF
j_gene: TRBJ2-5; v_gene: TRBV29-1; len: 13; abundance: many; d_gene: .; CDR3nt: TGCAGCGTTGTGTCGGCGGAAGGGGAGACCCAGTACTTC; CDR3aa: CSVVSAEGETQYF
j_gene: TRBJ1-1; v_gene: TRBV9; len: 13; abundance: .; d_gene: .; CDR3nt: TGTGCCAGCAGCGTAGGCAACCGGGGTGAAGCTTTCTTT; CDR3aa: CASSVGNRGEAFF
j_gene: TRBJ2-7; v_gene: TRBV7-9; len: 12; abundance: many; d_gene: .; CDR3nt: TGTGCCAGCAGCCCAGAAGGGGTCGAGCAGTACTTC; CDR3aa: CASSPEGVEQYF
j_gene: TRBJ2-6; v_gene: TRBV20-1; len: 14; abundance: many; d_gene: .; CDR3nt: TGCAGTGCTACAGGGGGGGTCGGGGCCAACGTCCTGACTTTC; CDR3aa: CSATGGVGANVLTF
j_gene: TRBJ1-5; v_gene: TRBV12-3/TRBV12-4; len: 13; abundance: many; d_gene: .; CDR3nt: TGTGCCAGCAGCTTGGGGGCGGGTCAGCCCCAGCATTTT; CDR3aa: CASSLGAGQPQHF
j_gene: TRBJ2-7; v_gene: TRBV9; len: 12; abundance: many; d_gene: .; CDR3nt: TGTGCCAGCAGTGTAGACCCCTACGAGCAGTACTTC; CDR3aa: CASSVDPYEQYF
j_gene: TRBJ1-2; v_gene: TRBV2; len: 13; abundance: .; d_gene: .; CDR3nt: TGTGCCAGCAGTGAAGTGAAGGCGGGGGGCTACACCTTC; CDR3aa: CASSEVKAGGYTF
j_gene: TRBJ2-5; v_gene: TRBV6-5; len: 13; abundance: few; d_gene: .; CDR3nt: TGTGCCAGCAATCAGGGACCCCAAGAGACCCAGTACTTC; CDR3aa: CASNQGPQETQYF
j_gene: TRBJ1-1; v_gene: TRBV7-2; len: 14; abundance: once; d_gene: .; CDR3nt: TGTGCCAGCAGCCAGCTGGGGAGAATGACTGAAGCTTTCTTT; CDR3aa: CASSQLGRMTEAFF
j_gene: TRBJ2-7; v_gene: TRBV20-1; len: 14; abundance: .; d_gene: TRBD1; CDR3nt: TGCAGTGCTGCGGACAGGGGGCGAGGGTACGAGCAGTACTTC; CDR3aa: CSAADRGRGYEQYF
j_gene: TRBJ1-5; v_gene: TRBV20-1; len: 13; abundance: few; d_gene: .; CDR3nt: TGCAGTGCTAGAATTGGCGGAAGCCAGCCCCAGCATTTT; CDR3aa: CSARIGGSQPQHF
j_gene: TRBJ2-2; v_gene: TRBV20-1; len: 13; abundance: .; d_gene: .; CDR3nt: TGCAGTGCTAGATTGGCAGACACCGGGGAGCTGTTTTTT; CDR3aa: CSARLADTGELFF
j_gene: TRBJ2-3; v_gene: TRBV9; len: 18; abundance: few; d_gene: TRBD2; CDR3nt: TGTGCCAGCAGCCTCAGACAAGGCGGGGGGAGGCCCACAGATACGCAGTATTTT; CDR3aa: CASSLRQGGGRPTDTQYF
j_gene: TRBJ2-1; v_gene: TRBV29-1; len: 18; abundance: .; d_gene: .; CDR3nt: TGCAGCGTTGAGAGCCCCCCGGGGTCAAGAAGCTCCTACAATAAGCAGTTCTTC; CDR3aa: CSVESPPGSRSSYNKQFF
j_gene: TRBJ2-7; v_gene: TRBV3-1; len: 14; abundance: .; d_gene: TRBD1; CDR3nt: TGTGCCAGCAGCCCCCGGGACAGGGCACGCGAGCAGTACTTC; CDR3aa: CASSPRDRAREQYF
j_gene: TRBJ2-1; v_gene: TRBV12-3/TRBV12-4; len: 15; abundance: .; d_gene: TRBD2; CDR3nt: TGTGCCAGCGGGGCTAGCGGGAGGACCTCCCTGAATCGGTTCTTC; CDR3aa: CASGASGRTSLNRFF
j_gene: TRBJ2-5; v_gene: TRBV3-1; len: 17; abundance: .; d_gene: TRBD2; CDR3nt: TGTGCCAGCAGCCAAGAACCTCTAGCGGGGGCCGGAAAGACCCAGTACTTC; CDR3aa: CASSQEPLAGAGKTQYF
j_gene: TRBJ2-7; v_gene: TRBV20-1; len: 15; abundance: .; d_gene: TRBD2; CDR3nt: TGCAGTGCTGGAGGGGGGACTAGCGGGTCCTACGAGCAGTACTTC; CDR3aa: CSAGGGTSGSYEQYF
j_gene: TRBJ2-1; v_gene: TRBV5-1; len: 13; abundance: few; d_gene: .; CDR3nt: TGCGCCAGCAGCTTCTATCTACAGAATGAGCAGTTCTTC; CDR3aa: CASSFYLQNEQFF
j_gene: TRBJ2-6; v_gene: TRBV7-2; len: 15; abundance: many; d_gene: .; CDR3nt: TGTGCCAGCAGCTCGCGGACAGCCGGGGCCAACGTCCTGACTTTC; CDR3aa: CASSSRTAGANVLTF
j_gene: TRBJ1-2; v_gene: TRBV11-2; len: 15; abundance: few; d_gene: .; CDR3nt: TGTGCCAGCAGCTTAGCGGCCGGAGGGACCTATGGCTACACCTTC; CDR3aa: CASSLAAGGTYGYTF
j_gene: TRBJ2-4; v_gene: TRBV4-2; len: 17; abundance: few; d_gene: TRBD2; CDR3nt: TGTGCCAGCAGCCAAGACTTGGCTAGCGGGGGGGCAGGAATTCAGTACTTC; CDR3aa: CASSQDLASGGAGIQYF
j_gene: TRBJ1-1; v_gene: TRBV10-3; len: 14; abundance: once; d_gene: TRBD1; CDR3nt: TGTGCCATCAGGGTTGAGGGGGCGCGCACTGAAGCTTTCTTT; CDR3aa: CAIRVEGARTEAFF
j_gene: TRBJ2-7; v_gene: TRBV14; len: 13; abundance: .; d_gene: .; CDR3nt: TGTGCCAGCAGCCCCCAGCAATTCGGCGAGCAGTACTTC; CDR3aa: CASSPQQFGEQYF